These T cell receptor beta chains were read from a single sample in a study of glioma-infiltrating T cells after dendritic cell vaccination. Libraries were prepared by immunoSEQ multiplex PCR; TCRdb keeps only in-frame clonotypes and omits some of them. The sample consists of about 90,000 clones, 75% to 90% of them appearing once. The source was blood, collected after dendritic cell vaccination. These receptors all stem from a human donor with glioblastoma. Both conserved end residues are part of each CDR3. D genes are given only for firm matches. The size of a clone is reported for some rows only, either as once, few or many, or as a class for expanded clones.

clone size,V gene,D gene,J gene,CDR3 protein,CDR3 DNA
-,TRBV18,TRBD1,TRBJ2-2,CASSLQGANTGELFF,TGTGCCAGCTCCCTCCAGGGGGCGAACACCGGGGAGCTGTTTTTT
-,TRBV10-3,TRBD1,TRBJ2-7,CAIRRGQGAYEQYF,TGTGCCATCAGGCGCGGACAGGGGGCATACGAGCAGTACTTC
-,TRBV5-1,TRBD2,TRBJ2-5,CASSFSGGARETQYF,TGCGCCAGCAGCTTTAGCGGGGGGGCCCGTGAGACCCAGTACTTC
-,TRBV15,-,TRBJ2-5,CATSSDNRETQYF,TGTGCCACCAGCAGCGACAACCGAGAGACCCAGTACTTC
-,TRBV5-1,-,TRBJ2-1,CASSFGSGDEQFF,TGCGCCAGCAGCTTTGGGTCCGGGGATGAGCAGTTCTTC
few,TRBV6-5,-,TRBJ1-6,CASSYSIDRPPLHF,TGTGCCAGCAGTTACTCGATCGACAGACCACCCCTCCACTTT
-,TRBV19,-,TRBJ1-5,CASSVGRDTHQHF,TGTGCCAGTAGTGTAGGCCGGGACACTCACCAGCATTTT
-,TRBV5-6,-,TRBJ2-2,CASSAYGRGGPNTGELFF,TGTGCCAGCAGCGCTTACGGGCGCGGGGGCCCGAACACCGGGGAGCTGTTTTTT
-,TRBV5-1,-,TRBJ1-3,CASSKNVDSGNTIYF,TGCGCCAGCAGTAAAAATGTAGACTCTGGAAACACCATATATTTT
-,TRBV9,TRBD1,TRBJ1-2,CASTPGTGRGGNYGYTF,TGTGCCAGCACCCCCGGGACAGGGAGAGGAGGAAACTATGGCTACACCTTC
-,TRBV27,-,TRBJ1-2,CASSLLRGANSYGYTF,TGTGCCAGCAGTTTATTACGGGGGGCCAACTCCTATGGCTACACCTTC
-,TRBV2,-,TRBJ1-3,CASSTGAEGNTIYF,TGTGCCAGCAGTACTGGGGCAGAAGGAAACACCATATATTTT
-,TRBV7-6,TRBD2,TRBJ2-3,CASRLAGADTQYF,TGTGCCAGCAGACTAGCGGGGGCCGATACGCAGTATTTT
-,TRBV9,-,TRBJ1-1,CASSREQGATTEAFF,TGTGCCAGCAGCAGAGAACAGGGAGCGACCACTGAAGCTTTCTTT